A selection of T cell receptor beta chains follows, all from one sample in a study of blood T cell repertoires in COVID-19. The repertoire was sequenced with immunoSEQ multiplex PCR; TCRdb's copy has only in-frame clones and lacks some. This table holds under 200,000 clones, about nine tenths found once. The sequencing input was peripheral blood. The receptors derive from a woman in her 70s with acute or convalescent COVID-19. CDR3s include the opening cysteine and the closing phenylalanine or tryptophan. The order of the fields is V gene, clone size, J gene, D gene, CDR3 protein, CDR3 DNA. D genes are given only for firm matches. Clone size, where shown, is once, few, many, or a class for clones that have expanded.

>TRBV7-8|-|TRBJ1-3|-
CASSSAPIGNTIYF
TGTGCCAGCAGCTCCGCTCCTATTGGAAACACCATATATTTT
>TRBV4-3|-|TRBJ1-1|-
CASSQDWASEAFF
TGCGCCAGCAGCCAAGATTGGGCGAGTGAAGCTTTCTTT
>TRBV30|-|TRBJ1-1|-
CAWSLHGQLNTEAFF
TGTGCCTGGAGCCTTCACGGACAGTTGAACACTGAAGCTTTCTTT
>TRBV5-8|-|TRBJ2-3|-
CASSLYRGLLADTQYF
TGTGCCAGCAGCTTGTACAGGGGACTCCTCGCAGATACGCAGTATTTT
>TRBV12-5|-|TRBJ2-5|TRBD2
CASALGRLAKASETQYF
TGTGCTAGTGCCCTAGGTCGACTAGCGAAGGCCTCAGAGACCCAGTACTTC
>TRBV18|-|TRBJ1-1|TRBD1
CASSRQGWDTEAFF
TGTGCCAGCTCACGACAGGGTTGGGACACTGAAGCTTTCTTT
>TRBV4-2|-|TRBJ2-5|-
CASSQVLGGGAYQETQYF
TGTGCCAGCAGCCAAGTACTAGGAGGCGGGGCCTACCAAGAGACCCAGTACTTC
>TRBV6-2/TRBV6-3|-|TRBJ2-7|TRBD2
CASSYDLAGGRRYEQYF
TGTGCCAGCAGTTACGATCTAGCGGGAGGTCGACGCTACGAGCAGTACTTC
>TRBV6-1|-|TRBJ1-5|-
CASSEWQFNQPQHF
TGTGCCAGCAGTGAATGGCAGTTCAATCAGCCCCAGCATTTT
>TRBV30|-|TRBJ1-1|TRBD1
CAWSRDRNTEAFF
TGTGCCTGGAGTAGGGACAGGAACACTGAAGCTTTCTTT
>TRBV4-3|few|TRBJ2-2|-
CASSQDRGSGELFF
TGCGCCAGCAGCCAAGACAGGGGAAGTGGGGAGCTGTTTTTT
>TRBV9|-|TRBJ2-7|TRBD2
CASSVGWGGGFYEQYF
TGTGCCAGCAGCGTAGGATGGGGCGGGGGATTCTACGAGCAGTACTTC
>TRBV7-9|-|TRBJ1-2|TRBD1
CASSFGPGTGLLVGYTF
TGTGCCAGCAGCTTCGGACCCGGGACAGGGCTTCTCGTTGGCTACACCTTC
>TRBV24-1|few|TRBJ1-1|-
CATSDHRGAEAFF
TGTGCCACCAGTGACCACCGGGGGGCTGAAGCTTTCTTT
>TRBV5-6|-|TRBJ2-2|-
CASSLGGNTGELFF
TGTGCCAGCAGCTTGGGAGGCAACACCGGGGAGCTGTTTTTT
>TRBV13|-|TRBJ1-3|-
CASSRTMNSGNTIYF
TGTGCCAGCAGCCGCACAATGAACTCTGGAAACACCATATATTTT
>TRBV21-1|-|TRBJ2-7|-
CASSKGAGGRDEQYF
TGTGCCAGCAGCAAAGGAGCGGGAGGGCGGGACGAGCAGTACTTC
>TRBV20-1|-|TRBJ2-7|TRBD2
CSAIERGLVDEQYF
TGCAGTGCTATTGAGCGGGGCCTAGTTGACGAGCAGTACTTC
>TRBV29-1|-|TRBJ2-5|TRBD1
CSVTGGFRSDYLETQYF
TGCAGCGTAACAGGGGGCTTCAGGAGTGATTATCTAGAGACCCAGTACTTC
>TRBV2|-|TRBJ2-4|-
CASRGDKANIQYF
TGTGCCAGCAGGGGGGACAAAGCAAACATTCAGTACTTC
>TRBV9|-|TRBJ1-2|-
CASSVLDPQPNSGGDGYTF
TGTGCCAGCAGCGTCTTGGATCCTCAACCGAATTCGGGGGGCGATGGCTACACCTTC
>TRBV10-2|-|TRBJ1-1|-
CASSEAGQGAFF
TGCGCCAGCAGTGAGGCAGGACAAGGAGCTTTCTTT
>TRBV7-8|-|TRBJ1-6|-
CASREIYNSPLHF
TGTGCCAGCAGAGAGATCTATAATTCACCCCTCCACTTT
>TRBV28|-|TRBJ2-2|-
CASSLILAGELFF
TGTGCCAGCAGTTTAATACTAGCCGGGGAGCTGTTTTTT
>TRBV19|-|TRBJ1-1|-
CASTSFGTPSTEAFF
TGTGCCAGCACCTCTTTCGGGACACCCTCCACTGAAGCTTTCTTT
>TRBV6-5|-|TRBJ1-2|TRBD1
CASSQQGTPNYGYTF
TGTGCCAGCAGTCAACAGGGGACCCCTAACTATGGCTACACCTTC
>TRBV5-6|-|TRBJ1-4|TRBD1
CASSSRDRGEKLFF
TGTGCCAGCAGTTCGCGGGACAGGGGTGAAAAACTGTTTTTT
>TRBV4-3|once|TRBJ2-1|TRBD2
CASSRGGRTYNEQFF
TGCGCCAGCAGCCGGGGCGGGAGAACGTACAATGAGCAGTTCTTC
>TRBV5-1|-|TRBJ2-2|-
CASSLFERHTGELFF
TGCGCCAGCAGCTTATTTGAGAGGCACACCGGGGAGCTGTTTTTT
>TRBV7-2|-|TRBJ1-5|-
CASSLGLGEPQHF
TGTGCCAGCAGCTTAGGTCTAGGTGAGCCCCAGCATTTT
>TRBV7-2|-|TRBJ2-3|-
CASSPDRYTDTQYF
TGTGCCAGCAGCCCAGACAGATACACAGATACGCAGTATTTT
>TRBV28|few|TRBJ1-1|-
CASSLSPGPMNTEAFF
TGTGCCAGCAGTTTATCGCCAGGGCCGATGAACACTGAAGCTTTCTTT
>TRBV27|-|TRBJ2-5|TRBD2
CASSRSRGGSQETQYF
TGTGCCAGCAGCCGATCCCGGGGGGGCTCACAAGAGACCCAGTACTTC
>TRBV10-3|-|TRBJ1-2|TRBD1
CAISGTGQAPYGYTF
TGTGCCATCAGTGGGACGGGACAGGCCCCTTATGGCTACACCTTC
>TRBV4-1|-|TRBJ2-3|-
CASSQDTSADTQYF
TGCGCCAGCAGCCAAGATACGTCGGCAGATACGCAGTATTTT
>TRBV5-1|-|TRBJ2-7|TRBD1
CASNPTGTGMYEQYF
TGCGCCAGCAACCCCACCGGGACAGGGATGTACGAGCAGTACTTC
>TRBV19|-|TRBJ1-2|-
CASSSQITGDYGYTF
TGTGCCAGTAGTTCCCAGATAACAGGAGACTATGGCTACACCTTC
>TRBV5-4|-|TRBJ1-1|-
CASSLRGAPTEAFF
TGTGCCAGCAGCCTCCGGGGGGCGCCCACTGAAGCTTTCTTT
>TRBV2|-|TRBJ2-7|-
CASIRQATYEQYF
TGTGCCAGCATCCGACAGGCGACCTACGAGCAGTACTTC
>TRBV9|few|TRBJ2-7|TRBD1
CASSVGQGAYEQYF
TGTGCCAGCAGCGTTGGACAGGGGGCCTACGAGCAGTACTTC
>TRBV28|-|TRBJ2-7|TRBD2
CASSLGGLAGDYEQYF
TGTGCCAGCAGTTTAGGGGGACTAGCGGGAGACTACGAGCAGTACTTC
>TRBV11-2|-|TRBJ2-1|TRBD1
CASSLDRDRVFEQFF
TGTGCCAGCAGCTTAGATCGGGACAGGGTTTTTGAGCAGTTCTTC
>TRBV18|-|TRBJ1-4|-
CASSKTRATNEKLFF
TGTGCCAGCTCCAAAACCCGAGCGACTAATGAAAAACTGTTTTTT
>TRBV2|once|TRBJ1-2|TRBD1
CASHPTGGVRGYTF
TGTGCCAGCCACCCCACAGGGGGCGTCCGTGGCTACACCTTC
>TRBV7-2|-|TRBJ2-3|-
CASSDTHGLFTDTQYF
TGTGCCAGCAGCGATACCCACGGACTATTCACAGATACGCAGTATTTT
>TRBV27|-|TRBJ2-5|TRBD1
CASRTGAVETQYF
TGTGCCAGCAGGACAGGGGCGGTGGAGACCCAGTACTTC
>TRBV19|-|TRBJ2-7|-
CASSMNSPYEQYF
TGTGCCAGTAGTATGAACAGCCCCTACGAGCAGTACTTC
>TRBV7-2|-|TRBJ1-2|-
CASSLWGGGYTF
TGTGCCAGCAGCTTATGGGGGGGTGGCTACACCTTC
>TRBV23-1|-|TRBJ1-2|-
CASSQLRGGDYGYTF
TGCGCCAGCAGTCAGTTAAGGGGAGGTGACTATGGCTACACCTTC
>TRBV4-3|few|TRBJ2-7|TRBD2
CASSQDYTASGGKQYF
TGCGCCAGCAGCCAAGATTATACGGCTAGCGGGGGTAAGCAGTACTTC
>TRBV28|-|TRBJ1-3|-
CASIRGQSSGNTIYF
TGTGCCAGCATCCGAGGACAGTCCTCTGGAAACACCATATATTTT
>TRBV5-1|-|TRBJ2-7|TRBD1
CASSLGTGGSYEQYF
TGCGCCAGCAGCTTAGGGACAGGAGGTAGCTACGAGCAGTACTTC
>TRBV6-4|few|TRBJ2-7|TRBD1
CASGPGTGGDEQYF
TGTGCCAGCGGACCCGGGACAGGGGGCGACGAGCAGTACTTC
>TRBV5-1|-|TRBJ2-1|TRBD2
CASSPVGTSGGAYEQFF
TGCGCCAGCAGCCCGGTAGGGACTAGCGGGGGGGCCTATGAGCAGTTCTTC
>TRBV12-3/TRBV12-4|-|TRBJ2-1|-
CASSPLSDEQFF
TGTGCCAGCAGTCCCCTTTCGGATGAGCAGTTCTTC